This TCR beta chain was sequenced during a study of identical twins. This clonotype was detected a few times. V was trimmed by 6 bases and J by 3 bases, leaving 12 bases between them. The CDR3 consists of 13 residues. Germline CDR1 and CDR2: WSHSY and SAAADI. TCRdb reprocessed the 5' RACE reads with MiXCR, giving one entry per CDR3 protein. The sample lists over 550,000 distinct CDR3 sequences, just over 7% seen once, with over 1.5% in the top ten. These data were also reused for a study on yellow fever vaccine responses in identical twins.

The TCR originated in a woman between 18 and 29 years old in good health. Sequenced sample: PBMCs. The chain is built from TRBV10-2 and TRBJ2-7; D assignment may be TRBD1 or TRBD2 (5 bases each). CDR3 nucleotide sequence: TGCGCCAGCAGACCCGGGACGATCTACGAGCAGTACTTC. It is translated as CASRPGTIYEQYF.